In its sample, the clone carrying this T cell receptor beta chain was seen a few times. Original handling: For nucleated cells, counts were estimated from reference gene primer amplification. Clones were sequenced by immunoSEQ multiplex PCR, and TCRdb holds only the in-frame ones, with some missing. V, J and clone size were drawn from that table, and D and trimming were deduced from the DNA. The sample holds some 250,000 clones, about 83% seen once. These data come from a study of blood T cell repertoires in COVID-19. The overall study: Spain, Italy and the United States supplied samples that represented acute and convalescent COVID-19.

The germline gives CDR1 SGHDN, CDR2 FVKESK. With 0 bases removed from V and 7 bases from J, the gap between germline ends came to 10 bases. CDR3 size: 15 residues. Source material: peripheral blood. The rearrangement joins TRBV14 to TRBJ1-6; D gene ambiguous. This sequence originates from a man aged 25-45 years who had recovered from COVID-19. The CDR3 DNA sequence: TGTGCCAGCAGCCAAGAGCGAATACCAAATTCACCCCTCCACTTT. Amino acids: CASSQERIPNSPLHF. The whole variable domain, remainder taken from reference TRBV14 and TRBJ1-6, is EAGVTQFPSHSVIEKGQTVTLRCDPISGHDNLYWYRRVMGKEIKFLLHFVKESKQDESGMPNNRFLAERTGGTYSTLKVQPAELEDSGVYFCASSQERIPNSPLHFGNGTRLTVT.